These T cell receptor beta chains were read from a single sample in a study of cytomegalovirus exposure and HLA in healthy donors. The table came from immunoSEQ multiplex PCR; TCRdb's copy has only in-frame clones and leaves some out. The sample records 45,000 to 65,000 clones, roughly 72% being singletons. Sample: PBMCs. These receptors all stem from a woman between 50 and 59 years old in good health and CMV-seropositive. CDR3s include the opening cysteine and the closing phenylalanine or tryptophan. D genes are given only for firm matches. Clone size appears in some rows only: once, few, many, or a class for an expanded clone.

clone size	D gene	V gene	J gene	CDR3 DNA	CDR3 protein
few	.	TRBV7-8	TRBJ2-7	TGTGCCAGCAGCCCGGCAGTTGGCGGTCGATCCTACGAGCAGTACTTC	CASSPAVGGRSYEQYF
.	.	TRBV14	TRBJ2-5	TGTGCCAGCAGCCAAGTACGGGAGACGTCTGCCACCCAGTACTTC	CASSQVRETSATQYF
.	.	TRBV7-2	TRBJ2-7	TGTGCCAGCAGCCCAAGGGCGGGTTGGGACGAGCAGTACTTC	CASSPRAGWDEQYF
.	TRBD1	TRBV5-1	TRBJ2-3	TGCGCCAGCAGCTTAGGGACAGGGGGACTTATAGGGGCAGATACGCAGTATTTT	CASSLGTGGLIGADTQYF
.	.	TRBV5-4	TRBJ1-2	TGTGCCAGCAGCTTGGGGTCGAATACTTACTATGGCTACACCTTC	CASSLGSNTYYGYTF
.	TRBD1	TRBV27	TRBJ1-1	TGTGCCAGCAGCCCGAGACAGGGGTCCACTGAAGCTTTCTTT	CASSPRQGSTEAFF
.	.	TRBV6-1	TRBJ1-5	TGTGCCAGCAGTGAAAGCAGGGTCAGTCAGCCCCAGCATTTT	CASSESRVSQPQHF
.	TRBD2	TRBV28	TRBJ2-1	TGTGCCAACGGACTAGCGGGGGGGCGTGTGCAGTTCTTC	CANGLAGGRVQFF
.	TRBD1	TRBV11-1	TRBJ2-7	TGTGCCAGCAGCACCTGGACAGGGGAAGACGAGCAGTACTTC	CASSTWTGEDEQYF
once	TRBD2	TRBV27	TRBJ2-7	TGTGCCAGCAGTTTATCGAAGGTAGCGGGGGAAACCTACGAGCAGTACTTC	CASSLSKVAGETYEQYF
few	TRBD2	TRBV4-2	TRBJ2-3	TGTGCCAGCAGCCAACTTAGCGGGGGGGAGGGCACAGATACGCAGTATTTT	CASSQLSGGEGTDTQYF
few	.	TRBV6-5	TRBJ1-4	TGTGCCAGCAGTCCGACAGCAACTAATGAAAAACTGTTTTTT	CASSPTATNEKLFF
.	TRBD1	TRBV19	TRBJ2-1	TGTGCCAGTAGTGGGGGACAGGGTCAGTTCTTC	CASSGGQGQFF
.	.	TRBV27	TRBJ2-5	TGTGCCAGCAGTTTAGGGACGCTAGCGGAGACCCAGTACTTC	CASSLGTLAETQYF
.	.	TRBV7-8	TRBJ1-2	TGTGCCAGCAGCTTAGACCCAGGGAAGGGCTACACCTTC	CASSLDPGKGYTF
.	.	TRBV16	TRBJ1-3	TGTGCCAGCAGCCGAAAGAATACAGGGTCTGGAAACACCATATATTTT	CASSRKNTGSGNTIYF
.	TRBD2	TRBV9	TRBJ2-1	TGTGCCAGCAGCGTAGCTCCCCTAGCGGGGAGCTACAATGAGCAGTTCTTC	CASSVAPLAGSYNEQFF
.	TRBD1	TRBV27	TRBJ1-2	TGTGCCAGCAGTCCGCGGACAGGGAGATACACCTTC	CASSPRTGRYTF
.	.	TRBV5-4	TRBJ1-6	TGTGCCAGCAGCGCTAGCTCCTATAATTCACCCCTCCACTTT	CASSASSYNSPLHF
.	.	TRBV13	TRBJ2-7	TGTGCCAGCAGCACAGGACAGTCGATCTACGAGCAGTACTTC	CASSTGQSIYEQYF
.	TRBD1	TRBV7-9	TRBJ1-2	TGTGCCAGCAGCCCTAGGGACAGGGAAATTGATAACTATGGCTACACCTTC	CASSPRDREIDNYGYTF
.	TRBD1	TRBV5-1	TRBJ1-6	TGCGCCAGCAGGGCCGGGACAGGGGAGAATTCACCCCTCCACTTT	CASRAGTGENSPLHF
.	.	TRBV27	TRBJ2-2	TGTGCCAGCAGTTTAGAGGCCGGGGAGCTGTTTTTT	CASSLEAGELFF
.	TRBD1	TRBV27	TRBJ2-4	TGTGCCAGCAGCCCCAATAGTAACAGGGGGAGAAACATTCAGTACTTC	CASSPNSNRGRNIQYF
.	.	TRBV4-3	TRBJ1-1	TGCGCCAGCAGCCAAAGGGGGTCCGGCCAAGAAGCTTTCTTT	CASSQRGSGQEAFF
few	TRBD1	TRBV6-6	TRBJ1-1	TGTGCCAGCCGTGGGGGGACAGGGGATAACACTGAAGCTTTCTTT	CASRGGTGDNTEAFF
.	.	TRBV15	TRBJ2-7	TGTGCCACCAGCAGGCTACCCGTCTCCTACGAGCAGTACTTC	CATSRLPVSYEQYF
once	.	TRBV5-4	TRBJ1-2	TGTGCCAGCAGCCCACCCCAAGGGGGCTATGGCTACACCTTC	CASSPPQGGYGYTF
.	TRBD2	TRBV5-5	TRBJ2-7	TGTGCCAGCAGAGAGGCGATCGGGGGGGGTTACGAGCAGTACTTC	CASREAIGGGYEQYF
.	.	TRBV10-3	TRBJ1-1	TGTGGGGCCGCCCCGGGGGGGAACACTGAAGCTTTCTTT	CGAAPGGNTEAFF
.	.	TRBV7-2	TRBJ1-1	TGTGCCAGCAGCACACAGGGAAATACTGAAGCTTTCTTT	CASSTQGNTEAFF
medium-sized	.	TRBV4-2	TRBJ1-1	TGTGCCAGCAGCCAAGAAACTCCGCTCGGTATGAACACTGAAGCTTTCTTT	CASSQETPLGMNTEAFF
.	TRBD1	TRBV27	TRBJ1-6	TGTGCCAGCAGTTACCGGGACAGTAGTTCACCCCTCCACTTT	CASSYRDSSSPLHF
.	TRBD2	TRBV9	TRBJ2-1	TGTGCCAGCAGCCTCCGACTAGCGGGGCAGGGGAACAATGAGCAGTTCTTC	CASSLRLAGQGNNEQFF
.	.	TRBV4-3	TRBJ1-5	TGCGCCAGCAGCCAAGATCGGGGAGCCAATCAGCCCCAGCATTTT	CASSQDRGANQPQHF